This T cell receptor (beta chain) originates from a study of blood T cell repertoires in COVID-19. Study context: Both acute and convalescent COVID-19 samples were obtained from the United States, Italy and Spain.

Germline CDR1 SGHAT, CDR2 FQNNGV. With V trimmed by 3 bases and J by 3 bases, 4 bases remained unmatched. The CDR3 has 14 amino acids. Some clones are missing from TCRdb's copy, which holds only in-frame ones; the method was immunoSEQ multiplex PCR. This sample yields about 240,000 clones, of which around four fifths are seen a single time; roughly 12% belongs to the top ten. Sequencing input: peripheral blood. V usage is TRBV11-2 and J usage is TRBJ2-5; 7 bases line up with TRBD1. The TCR originated in an older woman with active or convalescent COVID-19. CDR3 amino acids: CASSFSDRKETQYF. The CDR3 nucleotides read TGTGCCAGCAGCTTCTCGGACAGGAAAGAGACCCAGTACTTC.